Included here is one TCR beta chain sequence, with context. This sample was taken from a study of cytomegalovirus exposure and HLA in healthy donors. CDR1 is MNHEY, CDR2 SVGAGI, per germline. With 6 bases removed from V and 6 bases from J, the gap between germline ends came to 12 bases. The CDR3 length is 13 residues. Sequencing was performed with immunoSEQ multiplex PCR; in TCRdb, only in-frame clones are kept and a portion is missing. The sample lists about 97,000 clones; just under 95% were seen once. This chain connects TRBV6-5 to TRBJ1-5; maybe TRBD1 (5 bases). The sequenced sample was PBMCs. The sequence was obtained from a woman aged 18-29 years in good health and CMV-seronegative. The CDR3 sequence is CASSGGTGQPQHF. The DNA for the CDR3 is TGTGCCAGCAGCGGGGGAACCGGTCAGCCCCAGCATTTT.